This T cell receptor (beta chain) came from a study of vaccination effects on CD4 cells after COVID-19. This clone has only one observation. As yet, its antigen is unknown. Antigen-specific CD4+ T cells expanded by the ViraFEST assay with viral peptide pools were then sequenced. Following an approximately eleven-day culture, CD4+ T cells were purified. Among the vaccine recipients, none had a prior SARS-CoV-2 infection, and nucleocapsid antibodies were negative. Findings and caveats of the study: The study found marked clonal contraction of infection- and vaccine-induced clones late after vaccination.

Trimming cost V 5 bases and J 3 bases; bases outside gene matches: 4. Germline CDR1 is SGHNT and CDR2 is YENEEA. The CDR3 runs to 13 residues. The table came from immunoSEQ multiplex PCR; TCRdb's copy has only in-frame clones and leaves some out. In the table there are around 28,000 clones, 75% to 85% of which are singletons. V usage is TRBV11-3 and J usage is TRBJ2-7; 7 bases fit TRBD1. The starting material was CD4+ T cells from PBMCs cultured with SARS-CoV-2 spike peptides, obtained before COVID-19 vaccination. This receptor was identified in a human donor who received a COVID-19 vaccine. In nucleotides, the CDR3 is TGTGCCAGCAGCAGGGGACAGAGCTACGAGCAGTACTTC. Protein: CASSRGQSYEQYF.